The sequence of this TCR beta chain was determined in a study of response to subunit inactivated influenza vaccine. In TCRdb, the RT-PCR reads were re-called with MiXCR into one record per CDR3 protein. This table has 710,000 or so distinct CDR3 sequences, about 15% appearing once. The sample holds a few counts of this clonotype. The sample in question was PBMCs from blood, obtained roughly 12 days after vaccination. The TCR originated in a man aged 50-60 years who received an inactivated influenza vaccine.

This CDR3 is CSVRPGDRPYGYTF. The CDR3 region has the DNA TGCAGCGTTCGTCCCGGGGACAGGCCTTATGGCTACACCTTC. The chain couples TRBV29-1 to TRBJ1-2, with 8 positions matching TRBD1. The CDR3 is made up of 14 amino acids. Trimming removed 5 bases from V and 5 bases from J; junction bases left unmatched: 10. Per germline, CDR1 SQVTM and CDR2 ANQGSEA.